This T cell receptor (beta chain) was observed in a study of T cells in Graves' hyperthyroidism and ophthalmopathy (dated by TCRdb to the late 2010s). Regarding the study in general: Peripheral blood was sampled at the time of initial diagnosis, prior to any treatment. According to the paper, TCR Vbeta CDR3 sequencing was carried out on approximately 140 peripheral blood samples, which came from under 50 ophthalmopathy, approximately 72 hyperthyroidism and roughly 17 progressor patients. Whether ophthalmopathy could be predicted prospectively was tested in an independent validation cohort made up of under 20 hyperthyroidism patients plus 17 patients who later progressed to ophthalmopathy. The study also compared thyroid tissue and blood T-cell repertoires from roughly six Graves' hyperthyroidism patients. For training and testing, the 100 patients in the discovery cohort were randomly divided in a 7:3 ratio. To identify TCR V-J signatures that set the groups apart, the researchers used a discovery cohort of about a hundred patients, made up of 43 with Graves' ophthalmopathy and 55 to 65 with stable Graves' hyperthyroidism. After sampling, hyperthyroidism patients received methimazole starting at 30 mg daily, and ophthalmopathy patients received high-dose intravenous methylprednisolone. The paper's findings and limits, for the study overall: In validation, the model predicted progression to ophthalmopathy a median of roughly 6.2 months before onset, with approximately 71% sensitivity and 72.22% specificity. Sample size was not statistically predetermined, and blinding of investigators to group allocation was not performed. Ophthalmopathy was separated from stable hyperthyroidism by a 13 V-J signature model, with over 85% sensitivity and 81% to 82% specificity obtained in cross-validation and 80%/75% obtained in testing. Most expanded thyroid clonotypes (frequency above 0.001) were also detected in blood, a finding suggesting that blood repertoires may reflect thyroid immune responses.

This clonotype was picked up many times. Its antigen is unknown. Base qualities are not provided; no much larger clone lies one nucleotide away. The CDR3 runs 14 amino acids, cysteine and phenylalanine included. Only CDR3 DNA is held: 42 bases, read in frame from base 1. Taken from the germline V gene (reference sequence), the CDR1 and CDR2 loops are DFQATT and SNEGSKA. The germline V and J ends show losses of 6 bases and 7 bases respectively, and no gene match explains 11 bases of the junction. Amplification of TCR beta CDR3 regions was carried out from RNA transcripts. The first round of RT-PCR for the TCR CDR3 was performed with the HTBI primer set and the Qiagen OneStep RT-PCR kit. Libraries were constructed in a second round of multiplex PCR, after which size selection and purification were performed. Libraries were sequenced paired-end with 100 bp reads on an Illumina HiSeq2000. For the original study's pipeline: SOAPnuke was used to process the raw data, removing reads that contained adapters or uncalled bases, had a mean Phred below 15, or lacked an exact match to the constant primer or identifier. COPE v1.2.5 was used to merge high-quality paired reads, and clonotypes were defined as unique nucleotide sequences. MiTCR v1.1 was used to align the clonotypes against IMGT TRBV, TRBD and TRBJ reference segments. Only V-J combinations with frequency above 0.0001, covering approximately 99% of repertoires, were analysed. The TCS score was defined as the ratio of F50 (clonal expansion) to E x V (chaos), calculated using BLOSUM62-based TCRdist between CDR3 peptides within each V-J. Welch's t-statistics and random forest reduced around 550 V-J features to 13, which were used in a naive Bayes classifier (R e1071). TCRdb reworked the public reads: Q25 trimming with fastp, MiXCR clone assembly, productive beta chains retained. Rows merge per CDR3 protein into single entries with the most common DNA and genes. The V and J calls were not made by the authors but by TCRdb's processing. The sample table shows more than 300,000 distinct CDR3 sequences, and approximately 17% are seen once. 40% of the sample comes from the top ten.

Moderately to severely active disease, a Clinical Activity Score of at least 3, a NOSPECS grade of at least 4, and a duration under 3 months were present in ophthalmopathy patients. Patients with uncontrolled infections, other autoimmune diseases, pregnancy or lactation were excluded. Diagnoses relied on clinical symptoms, serum thyroxine and TRAb, thyroid ultrasound and orbital computed tomography. PBMCs were isolated from 8 to 10 ml of fresh peripheral blood by Ficoll-Paque density gradient centrifugation. Total RNA was extracted using Trizol reagent, and RNA quality was assessed on an Agilent 2100 Bioanalyzer.

Sequencing was done on a sample of blood. The rearrangement combines TRBV20-1 with TRBJ2-4; TRBD1 aligns with 8 central bases. The TCR sequence derives from a man aged 18 to 30 with Graves' ophthalmopathy. The nucleotide sequence is TGCAGTGCGGCCTGGACAGGGAATGGGAACATTCAGTACTTC. Translated, this is CSAAWTGNGNIQYF.